This TCR beta chain was retrieved from a study of control samples from healthy donors and cancer patients. Method: immunoSEQ multiplex PCR; TCRdb's copy keeps in-frame clones and lacks some. Seen here are 400,000 to 450,000 clones, 90% observed once, and the top ten hold around 6.4%. With regard to this clone: The sample carries other DNA sequences with the same CDR3.

Germline values: CDR1 GTSNPN, CDR2 SVGIG (reference sequence). Trimming removed 3 bases at V and 6 bases at J, with 11 bases between. This CDR3 has 13 amino acids. This chain joins TRBV30 and TRBJ1-4, with D maybe TRBD1 (6 bases). This clonotype was sampled from a man aged 40-49 years with head and neck cancer. The sample taken for sequencing was PBMCs. DNA of the CDR3: TGTGCCTGGAGCAGGGGCATCGATGAAAAACTGTTTTTT. Translation: CAWSRGIDEKLFF.